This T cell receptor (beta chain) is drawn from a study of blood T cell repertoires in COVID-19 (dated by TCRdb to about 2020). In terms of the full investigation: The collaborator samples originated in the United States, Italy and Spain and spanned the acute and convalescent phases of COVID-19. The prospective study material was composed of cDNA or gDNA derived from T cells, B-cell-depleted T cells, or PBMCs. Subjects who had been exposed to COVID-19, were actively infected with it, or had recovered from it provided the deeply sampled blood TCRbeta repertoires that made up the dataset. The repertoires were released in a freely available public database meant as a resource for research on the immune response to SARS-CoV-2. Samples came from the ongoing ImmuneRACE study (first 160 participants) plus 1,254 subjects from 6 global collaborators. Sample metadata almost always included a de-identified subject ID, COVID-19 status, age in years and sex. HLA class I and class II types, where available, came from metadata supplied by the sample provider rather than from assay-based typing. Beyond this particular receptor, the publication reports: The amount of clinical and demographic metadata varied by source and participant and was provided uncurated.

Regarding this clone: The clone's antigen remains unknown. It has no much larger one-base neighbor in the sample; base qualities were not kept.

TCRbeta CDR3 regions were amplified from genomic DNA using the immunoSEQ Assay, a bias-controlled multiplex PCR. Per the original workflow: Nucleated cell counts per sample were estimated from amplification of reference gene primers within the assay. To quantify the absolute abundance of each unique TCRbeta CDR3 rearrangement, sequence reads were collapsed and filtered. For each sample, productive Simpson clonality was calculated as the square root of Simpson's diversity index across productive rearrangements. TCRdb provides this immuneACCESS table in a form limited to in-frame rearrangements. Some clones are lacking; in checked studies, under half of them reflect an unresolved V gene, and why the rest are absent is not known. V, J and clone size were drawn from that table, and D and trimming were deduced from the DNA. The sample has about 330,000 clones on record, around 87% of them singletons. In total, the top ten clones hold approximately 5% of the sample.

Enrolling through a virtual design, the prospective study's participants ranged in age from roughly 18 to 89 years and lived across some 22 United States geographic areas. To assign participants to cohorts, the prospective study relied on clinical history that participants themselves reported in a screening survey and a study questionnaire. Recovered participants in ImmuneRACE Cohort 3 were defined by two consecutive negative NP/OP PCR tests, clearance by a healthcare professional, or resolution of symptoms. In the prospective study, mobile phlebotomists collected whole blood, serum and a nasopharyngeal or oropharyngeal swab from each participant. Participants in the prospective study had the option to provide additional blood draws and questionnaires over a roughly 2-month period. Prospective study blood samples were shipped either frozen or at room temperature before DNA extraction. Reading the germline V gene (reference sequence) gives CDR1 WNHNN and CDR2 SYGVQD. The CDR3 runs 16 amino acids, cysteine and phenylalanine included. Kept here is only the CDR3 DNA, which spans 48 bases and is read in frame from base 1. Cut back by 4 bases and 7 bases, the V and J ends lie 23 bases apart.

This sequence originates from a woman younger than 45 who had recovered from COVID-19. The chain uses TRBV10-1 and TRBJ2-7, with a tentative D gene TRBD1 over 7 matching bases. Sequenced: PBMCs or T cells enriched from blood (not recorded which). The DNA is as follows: TGCGCCAGCAGTGGCGGAGGGGGCGAAGTATTGGGAGAGCAGTACTTC. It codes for CASSGGGGEVLGEQYF.